These 5 T cell receptor beta chains came from one sample sequenced in a study of T cell responses to AZD1222 COVID-19 vaccine. TCRdb keeps only in-frame clones here, not all; method: immunoSEQ multiplex PCR. The table lists roughly 120,000 clones, 80% to 90% of them singletons, with 8.4% in the top ten. The material was peripheral blood, obtained on day 0 of AZD1222 vaccination. These receptors all stem from an adult in good health.

The genes are TRBV27 and TRBJ1-6, with D hard to call. The CDR3 is made up of 15 amino acids. Germline CDR1 MNHEY, CDR2 SMNVEV (reference sequence). V lost 4 bases and J 6 bases, leaving 13 bases between the germline ends. The CDR3 sequence: CASSSLGSGNSPLHF. CDR3 nucleotides: TGTGCCAGCAGTTCCCTGGGGTCGGGTAATTCACCCCTCCACTTT.

V usage is TRBV5-1 and J usage is TRBJ2-1; a weak D match, TRBD1 (6 bases). In germline, CDR1 is SGHRS, CDR2 YFSETQ. V gave up 0 bases and J gave up 7 bases, with 14 bases separating them. The CDR3 has 15 amino acids. The CDR3 loop is CASSLGGPGLNEQFF. In DNA form, the CDR3 reads TGCGCCAGCAGCTTGGGGGGGCCGGGGTTGAATGAGCAGTTCTTC.

This chain connects TRBV2 to TRBJ2-5; D may correspond to TRBD1 or TRBD2 (5 bases each). In germline, CDR1 is SNHLY, CDR2 FYNNEI. The CDR3 extends over 14 amino acids. V lost 6 bases and J lost 5, with 16 bases in between. This CDR3 reads CASSGTLRVETQYF. CDR3 in DNA: TGTGCCAGCAGCGGGACGCTTAGGGTTGAGACCCAGTACTTC.

This clone was recorded a few times. The CDR3 nucleotides read TGTGCCACCAGTGATGGGACAGTATACTCCTACAATGAGCAGTTCTTC. Translated, it gives CATSDGTVYSYNEQFF. The rearrangement joins TRBV24-1 to TRBJ2-1; 7 bases match TRBD1. From germline, CDR1 is KGHDR and CDR2 SFDVKD. The CDR3 has 16 amino acids. Losses at the gene ends were 3 bases for V and 0 bases for J; bases not matched to a gene: 4.

The chain couples TRBV9 to TRBJ2-3; 7 nucleotides align to TRBD2. CDR1 and CDR2 (germline): SGDLS, YYNGEE. Trimming took 3 bases from V and 4 from J; bases not matched to a gene: 5. The CDR3 extends over 14 amino acids. The DNA for the CDR3 is TGTGCCAGCAGCGCCCGACTAGCAGCAGATACGCAGTATTTT. Its protein product is CASSARLAADTQYF.